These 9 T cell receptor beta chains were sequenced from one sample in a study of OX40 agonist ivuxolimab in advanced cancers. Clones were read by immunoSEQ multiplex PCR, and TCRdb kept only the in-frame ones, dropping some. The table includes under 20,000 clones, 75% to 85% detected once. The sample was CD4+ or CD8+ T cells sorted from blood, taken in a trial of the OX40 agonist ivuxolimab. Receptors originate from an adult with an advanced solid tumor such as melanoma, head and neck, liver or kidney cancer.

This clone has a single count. Here the CDR3 DNA reads TGTGCCATCAGACGGACGGAGTTGAACACTGAAGCTTTCTTT. This codes for CAIRRTELNTEAFF. The V and J genes are TRBV10-3 and TRBJ1-1, with no clear D. The germline V and J ends were trimmed by 6 bases and 0 bases, with 11 bases remaining between them. From germline, CDR1 is ENHRY and CDR2 SYGVKD. The CDR3 spans 14 residues.

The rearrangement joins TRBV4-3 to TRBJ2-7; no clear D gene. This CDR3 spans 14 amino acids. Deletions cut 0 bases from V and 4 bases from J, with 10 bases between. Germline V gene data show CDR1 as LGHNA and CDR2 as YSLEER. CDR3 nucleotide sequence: TGCGCCAGCAGCCAAGATGCTGGCCTTTACGAGCAGTACTTC. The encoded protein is CASSQDAGLYEQYF.

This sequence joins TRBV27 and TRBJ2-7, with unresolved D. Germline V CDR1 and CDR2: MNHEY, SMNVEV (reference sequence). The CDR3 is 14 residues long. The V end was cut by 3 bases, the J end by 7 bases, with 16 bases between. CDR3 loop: CASSFGTARDEQYF. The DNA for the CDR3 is TGTGCCAGCAGTTTCGGTACCGCAAGGGATGAGCAGTACTTC.

CDR3 nucleotide sequence: TGTGCCTGGAGTGTGTTTCGGGTTAAACCCGAAGCTTTCTTT. It is translated as CAWSVFRVKPEAFF. The rearrangement uses TRBV30 and TRBJ1-1; D unresolved. This CDR3 is 14 amino acids long. Per germline, CDR1 GTSNPN and CDR2 SVGIG (reference sequence). Trimming took off 0 bases at V and 8 bases at J, with 16 bases between the two ends.

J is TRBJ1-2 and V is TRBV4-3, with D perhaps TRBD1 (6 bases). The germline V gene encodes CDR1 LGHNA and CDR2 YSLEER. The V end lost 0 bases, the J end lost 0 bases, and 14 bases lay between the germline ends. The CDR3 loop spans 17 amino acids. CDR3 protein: CASSQENRVEANYGYTF. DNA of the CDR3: TGCGCCAGCAGCCAAGAGAACAGGGTGGAAGCTAACTATGGCTACACCTTC.

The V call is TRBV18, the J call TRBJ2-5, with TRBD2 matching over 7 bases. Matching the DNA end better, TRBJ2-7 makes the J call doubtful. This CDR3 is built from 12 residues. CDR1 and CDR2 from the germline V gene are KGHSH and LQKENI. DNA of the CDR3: TGTGCCAGCTCACTGGGGGGGAACGAGCAGTACTTC. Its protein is CASSLGGNEQYF.

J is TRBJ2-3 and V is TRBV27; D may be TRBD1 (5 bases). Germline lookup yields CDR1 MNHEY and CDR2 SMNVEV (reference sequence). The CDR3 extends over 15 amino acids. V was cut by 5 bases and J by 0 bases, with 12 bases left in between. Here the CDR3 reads CASSEEQASTDTQYF. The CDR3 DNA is TGTGCCAGCAGTGAGGAACAGGCGAGCACAGATACGCAGTATTTT.

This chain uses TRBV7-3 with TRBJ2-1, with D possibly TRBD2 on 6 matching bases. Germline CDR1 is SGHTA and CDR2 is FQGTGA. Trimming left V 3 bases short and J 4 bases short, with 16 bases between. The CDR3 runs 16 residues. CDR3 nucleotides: TGTGCCAGCAGCTTCGAGCCGGGGGAAGGGTACAATGAGCAGTTCTTC. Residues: CASSFEPGEGYNEQFF.

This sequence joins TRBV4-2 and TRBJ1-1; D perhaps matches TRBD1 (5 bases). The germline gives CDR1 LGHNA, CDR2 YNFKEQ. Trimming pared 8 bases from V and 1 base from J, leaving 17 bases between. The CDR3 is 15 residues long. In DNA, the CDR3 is TGTGCCAGCGTTCCTAGGAGACAGTCGAACACTGAAGCTTTCTTT. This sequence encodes CASVPRRQSNTEAFF.